The rows below give T cell receptor beta chains drawn from one sample of a study of shared clonotypes between healthy human individuals. TCRdb's copy holds only in-frame clones and misses some; the assay was immunoSEQ multiplex PCR. In the table there are about 2.1 million clones, approximately 92% of which are singletons. Sequenced input: naive CD8+ T cells from PBMCs. These receptors were collected from a man younger than 35 in good health. Some clones in this sample may be carry-over from other donors' samples. CDR3s include the opening cysteine and the closing phenylalanine or tryptophan. A D gene is named only where the DNA matches it firmly. The size field is filled for only some rows; it gives once, few, many or a size class.

d_call	clone_size	v_call	j_call	cdr3_nt	cdr3_aa
.	few	TRBV4-2	TRBJ2-7	TGTGCCAGCAGCCACATAGGAGACGAGCAGTACTTC	CASSHIGDEQYF
TRBD1	.	TRBV27	TRBJ2-1	TGTGCCAGCAGTTTAGCCCCCAGGGACAGGGGCTCCTACAATGAGCAGTTCTTC	CASSLAPRDRGSYNEQFF
TRBD2	.	TRBV11-2	TRBJ2-7	TGTGCCAGCAGCTTCCCCGTTGCGGGAGGGCCTTACTACGAGCAGTACTTC	CASSFPVAGGPYYEQYF
.	.	TRBV28	TRBJ2-7	TGTGCCAGCAGCCAACCAGGGAGGCCCGAGCAGTACTTC	CASSQPGRPEQYF
.	once	TRBV4-1	TRBJ2-5	TGCGCCAGCAGCCAAGTAGGGCTAGAACCGCAAGAGACCCAGTACTTC	CASSQVGLEPQETQYF
.	.	TRBV7-6	TRBJ2-1	TGTGCCAGCAGCTTTAGGAGCTCCTACAATGAGCAGTTCTTC	CASSFRSSYNEQFF
.	.	TRBV6-5	TRBJ1-2	TGTGCCAGCAGTTTTTTCACAGGGAGCTATGGCTACACCTTC	CASSFFTGSYGYTF
TRBD1	.	TRBV27	TRBJ2-3	TGTGCCAGCAGGTGGGCCTCCGGGACAGGGGTCAGCACAGATACGCAGTATTTT	CASRWASGTGVSTDTQYF
.	.	TRBV11-2	TRBJ2-2	TGTGCCAGCAGCCTACAAGTCGGGGAGCTGTTTTTT	CASSLQVGELFF
TRBD2	.	TRBV7-2	TRBJ2-1	TGTGCCAGCAGCTCTCGAAATGGACTAGCTAACAATGAGCAGTTCTTC	CASSSRNGLANNEQFF
.	.	TRBV7-2	TRBJ1-1	TGTGCCAGCAGCTTAGCAGGGAAATTGGAACCTGAAGCTTTCTTT	CASSLAGKLEPEAFF
.	once	TRBV19	TRBJ1-5	TGTGCCAGTAGTATAGTTCCCGCCAATCAGCCCCAGCATTTT	CASSIVPANQPQHF
TRBD2	.	TRBV11-1	TRBJ2-7	TGTGCCAGCAGCTCCGGGGAGGGTAGCCCGCACGAGCAGTACTTC	CASSSGEGSPHEQYF
.	.	TRBV5-1	TRBJ2-7	TGCGCCAGCAGCCCGCCCGACAGTCGCTACTACGAGCAGTACTTC	CASSPPDSRYYEQYF
.	.	TRBV7-2	TRBJ2-1	TGTGCCAGCAGCCAAGCCCAGGACAGGGAGGGCTACAATGAGCAGTTCTTC	CASSQAQDREGYNEQFF
.	.	TRBV14	TRBJ1-3	TGTGCCAGCAGCCAAGGGGCGTCGGTAAGCTCTGGAAACACCATATATTTT	CASSQGASVSSGNTIYF
TRBD1	.	TRBV5-6	TRBJ2-7	TGTGCCAGCAGCTTTGGGACAGCCTACTACGAGCAGTACTTC	CASSFGTAYYEQYF
TRBD2	.	TRBV9	TRBJ2-7	TGTGCCAGCAGCGCGAGGGAGGGGAGGGACGAGCAGTACTTC	CASSAREGRDEQYF
TRBD1	.	TRBV11-2	TRBJ2-4	TGTGCCAGCAGCCCCGGGACAGGGAGGGCCAAAAACATTCAGTACTTC	CASSPGTGRAKNIQYF
TRBD1	.	TRBV4-2	TRBJ1-1	TGTGCCAGCAGCCATCCCCACAGGGGTGGCACTGAAGCTTTCTTT	CASSHPHRGGTEAFF
.	.	TRBV28	TRBJ2-7	TGTGCCAGCAGCCAAACAGGGATCTACGAGCAGTACTTC	CASSQTGIYEQYF
.	.	TRBV27	TRBJ1-1	TGTGCCAGCAGTCAACTGGGGGATTCCGGCACTGAAGCTTTCTTT	CASSQLGDSGTEAFF
.	.	TRBV27	TRBJ2-2	TGTGCCAGCAGTTTTGGCGGGGGCGCGGTGACCGGGGAGCTGTTTTTT	CASSFGGGAVTGELFF
.	.	TRBV9	TRBJ1-2	TGTGCCAGCAGCTCCCGGGCGACCTATGGCTACACCTTC	CASSSRATYGYTF
.	.	TRBV18	TRBJ1-3	TGTGCCAGCTCACATCCGGGACCTTTATTATCTGGAAACACCATATATTTT	CASSHPGPLLSGNTIYF
.	.	TRBV19	TRBJ1-1	TGTGCCAGTAGTATAACGGGGACTGAAGCTTTCTTT	CASSITGTEAFF
.	.	TRBV27	TRBJ2-2	TGTGCCAGCAGTTTTCAGCCGCTCACCGGGGAGCTGTTTTTT	CASSFQPLTGELFF
.	.	TRBV28	TRBJ2-3	TGTGCCAGCAGTCCGACCGTAACTAGTCCCGGCACAGATACGCAGTATTTT	CASSPTVTSPGTDTQYF
.	.	TRBV7-9	TRBJ2-7	TGTGCCAGCAGCTTAACCACCCGCCCCTCCTACGAGCAGTACTTC	CASSLTTRPSYEQYF
.	.	TRBV27	TRBJ2-7	TGTGCCAGCAGCGAGGGGACCTCCTACGAGCAGTACTTC	CASSEGTSYEQYF
.	once	TRBV4-1	TRBJ1-2	TGCGCCAGCAGGCCTTATAGCGAGGATGGCTACACCTTC	CASRPYSEDGYTF
.	.	TRBV7-8	TRBJ1-3	TGTGCCAGCAGCTCCCTCATCTCCGGGGTTGGAAACACCATATATTTT	CASSSLISGVGNTIYF
TRBD2	.	TRBV13	TRBJ2-7	TGTGCCAGCAGCCCCCTGGGGACTAGCGGCGAGGACGAGCAGTACTTC	CASSPLGTSGEDEQYF
TRBD1	few	TRBV7-3	TRBJ1-1	TGTGCCAGCAGCTTCGGACAGGGGATAGGCGCTGAAGCTTTCTTT	CASSFGQGIGAEAFF
TRBD2	.	TRBV30	TRBJ2-1	TGTGCCTGGAGCGCTATAACTAGCGGAGAGTCGTTCTTC	CAWSAITSGESFF
TRBD2	.	TRBV7-9	TRBJ2-5	TGTGCCAGCAGCTCTAGAGCGGGAGGGCCAGAGACCCAGTACTTC	CASSSRAGGPETQYF
TRBD1	few	TRBV19	TRBJ1-1	TGTGCCAGTAGTACGGACAGGGGGCTCTCTGAAGCTTTCTTT	CASSTDRGLSEAFF
.	.	TRBV5-8	TRBJ1-1	TGTGCCAGCAGCGTCGGGTCAGGGTCCACTGAAGCTTTCTTT	CASSVGSGSTEAFF
.	once	TRBV14	TRBJ2-7	TGTGCCAGCAGCCAAGGGAGATGGACTAACTACGAGCAGTACTTC	CASSQGRWTNYEQYF
TRBD2	.	TRBV2	TRBJ2-3	TGTGCCAGCAGGGCCGGGGGAGCGGGAACCGCAGATACGCAGTATTTT	CASRAGGAGTADTQYF
.	.	TRBV6-6	TRBJ2-7	TGTGCCAGCAGTTACTCGAGTGGCAGGGTCTTCGAGCAGTACTTC	CASSYSSGRVFEQYF
.	.	TRBV28	TRBJ2-7	TGTGCCAGCAATGGACCCAGCTCCTACGAGCAGTACTTC	CASNGPSSYEQYF
.	.	TRBV13	TRBJ1-5	TGTGCCAGCAGCTTAGGTGCTTCTCAGCCCCAGCATTTT	CASSLGASQPQHF
.	once	TRBV27	TRBJ2-7	TGTGCCAGCAGTGACAGAGCCGCCTACGAGCAGTACTTC	CASSDRAAYEQYF
.	.	TRBV11-2	TRBJ2-7	TGTGCCAGCAGCTTAGGGGCGGGTCCCTCCTACGAGCAGTACTTC	CASSLGAGPSYEQYF
TRBD1	.	TRBV9	TRBJ2-1	TGTGCCAGCAGCACTGACGGCAGGGGGCGTGCGAATGAGCAGTTCTTC	CASSTDGRGRANEQFF
TRBD2	.	TRBV27	TRBJ2-7	TGTGCCAGCAGTTGGGACCCTAGCGGGATCAACGAGCAGTACTTC	CASSWDPSGINEQYF
.	.	TRBV2	TRBJ2-1	TGTGCCAGCAGTGACCTCCGGAATGAGCAGTTCTTC	CASSDLRNEQFF